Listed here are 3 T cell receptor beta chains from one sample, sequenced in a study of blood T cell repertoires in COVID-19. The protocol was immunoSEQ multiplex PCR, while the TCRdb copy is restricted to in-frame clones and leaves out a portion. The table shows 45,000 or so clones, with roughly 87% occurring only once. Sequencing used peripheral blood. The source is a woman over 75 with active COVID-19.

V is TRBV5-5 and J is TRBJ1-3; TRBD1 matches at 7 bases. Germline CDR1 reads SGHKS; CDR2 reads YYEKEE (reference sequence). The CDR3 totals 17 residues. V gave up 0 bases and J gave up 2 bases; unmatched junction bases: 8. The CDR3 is CASSLVGRQGAGNTIYF. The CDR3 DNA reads TGTGCCAGCAGCTTGGTCGGTCGGCAGGGGGCTGGAAACACCATATATTTT.

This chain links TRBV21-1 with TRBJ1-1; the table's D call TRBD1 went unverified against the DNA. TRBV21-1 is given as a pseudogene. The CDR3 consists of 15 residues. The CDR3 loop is CATRIDRAVCTEAFF. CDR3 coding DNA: TGTGCCACCCGGATAGACAGGGCGGTATGCACTGAAGCTTTCTTT.

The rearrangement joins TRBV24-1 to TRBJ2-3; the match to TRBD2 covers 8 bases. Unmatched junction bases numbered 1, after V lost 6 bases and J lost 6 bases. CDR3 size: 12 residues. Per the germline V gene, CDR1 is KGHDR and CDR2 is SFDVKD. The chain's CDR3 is CATSPGGDTQYF. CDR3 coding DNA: TGTGCCACCAGTCCGGGGGGGGATACGCAGTATTTT.